Sequencing of this T cell receptor (beta chain) was carried out in a study of shared clonotypes between healthy human individuals. Broader study findings: Naive CD4 clonotypes overlapped across a few donors at around 4.7%.

Concerning this clone itself: The antigen is undetermined.

Produced via immunoSEQ multiplex PCR; TCRdb's table is partial and in-frame only. Of about 1,800,000 clones listed, around 96% are singletons. With 2 bases removed from V and 13 bases from J, the gap between germline ends came to 15 bases. Per germline, CDR1 MDHEN and CDR2 SYDVKM. CDR3 size: 14 residues. CD45RO negativity and positive selection for CCR7 defined naive CD8 cells, a population that excluded terminally differentiated effector memory CD45RA+ cells. Sequenced material: naive CD8+ T cells sorted from blood. This receptor was taken from a man younger than 30 in good health. The chain recombines TRBV28 with TRBJ1-6; the D gene is possibly TRBD1 (5 bases). CDR3 residues: CASSLVGDTVPLHF. The CDR3 nucleotides read TGTGCCAGCAGTTTAGTGGGGGATACAGTCCCCCTCCACTTT.